This T cell receptor (beta chain) was profiled in a study of T cell changes during pregnancy in multiple sclerosis (dated by TCRdb to about 2019). As for the study more broadly: The study examined how the T cell repertoire changed over the course of pregnancy in women with multiple sclerosis.

A note on this clone: Its antigen is not yet known. Base qualities are missing; no much larger clone stands one base away.

V and J lose 2 bases and 5 bases, and a span of 7 bases separates them. The CDR1 and CDR2 encoded by the germline V gene (reference sequence) are LNHDA and SQIVND. Counted from cysteine to phenylalanine, this CDR3 has 13 amino acids. CDR3 DNA only is kept here, 39 bases in frame from base 1. Receptors were amplified or captured by the immunoSEQ multiplex PCR assay. TCRdb limited this immuneACCESS table to in-frame rearrangements with V and J called. A share of clones is missing; checked studies link under half to unresolved V genes, and the rest is unexplained. This sample is represented by approximately 60,000 clones; roughly 94% of them were singletons. Less than 4% of the sample belongs to the ten largest clones.

This TCR was recovered from a female donor with multiple sclerosis, enrolled in a pregnancy study. The source was CD8+ T cells from peripheral blood mononuclear cells, collected in the third trimester of pregnancy. This chain joins TRBV19 to TRBJ2-1, and possibly TRBD2, on 6 matching bases. The DNA is TGTGCCAGTAGTATACCGGGGGACAATGAGCAGTTCTTC. Translation gives CASSIPGDNEQFF.